The source of this T cell receptor beta chain is a study of T cells in Graves' hyperthyroidism and ophthalmopathy. This clonotype was seen repeatedly, ten times or more. This CDR3 comprises 15 residues. Germline V CDR1 and CDR2: SEHNR, FQNEAQ (reference sequence). J gave up 4 bases and V 7 bases, and 8 bases lay outside the gene matches. The CDR3 regions of TCR beta were amplified from RNA transcripts. The TCR CDR3 was amplified in a first-round RT-PCR using the HTBI primer set. TCRdb itself ran the multiplex PCR reads through MiXCR, one entry per CDR3 protein. The sample lists hundreds of thousands of distinct CDR3 sequences, roughly 13% occurring once.

The chain is built from TRBV7-9 and TRBJ2-3; 10 bases are a match to TRBD2. The sequenced material came from blood. The TCR comes from a woman between 40 and 50 years old with Graves' ophthalmopathy. The CDR3 region is CASKPDLAGADTQYF. The CDR3 DNA follows: TGTGCCAGCAAGCCTGACCTAGCGGGGGCAGATACGCAGTATTTT.